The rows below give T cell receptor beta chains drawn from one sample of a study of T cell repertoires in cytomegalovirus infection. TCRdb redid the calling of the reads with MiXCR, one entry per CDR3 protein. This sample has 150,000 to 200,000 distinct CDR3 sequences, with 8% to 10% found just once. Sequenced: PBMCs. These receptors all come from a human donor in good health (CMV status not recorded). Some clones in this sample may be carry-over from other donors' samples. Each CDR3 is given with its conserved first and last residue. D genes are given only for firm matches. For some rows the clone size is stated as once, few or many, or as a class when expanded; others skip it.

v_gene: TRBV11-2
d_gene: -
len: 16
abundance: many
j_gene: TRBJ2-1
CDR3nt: TGTGCCAGCAGCTCTATCAGGGGTGGATCCTACAATGAGCAGTTCTTC
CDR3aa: CASSSIRGGSYNEQFF

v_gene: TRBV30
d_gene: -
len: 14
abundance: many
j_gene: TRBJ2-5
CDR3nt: TGTGCCTGGAGTGTAAAGGGGACACGGGAGACCCAGTACTTC
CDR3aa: CAWSVKGTRETQYF

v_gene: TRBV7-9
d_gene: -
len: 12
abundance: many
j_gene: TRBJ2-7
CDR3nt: TGTGCCAGCAGCTTATCGGCCTACGAGCAGTACTTC
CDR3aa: CASSLSAYEQYF

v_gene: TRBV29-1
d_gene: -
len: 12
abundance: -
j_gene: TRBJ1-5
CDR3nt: TGCAGCGTTGCGGGGGATAATCAGCCCCAGCATTTT
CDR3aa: CSVAGDNQPQHF

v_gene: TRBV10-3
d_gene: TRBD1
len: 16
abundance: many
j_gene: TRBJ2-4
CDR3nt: TGTGCCATCAGTGAGATGACGGAGGGACAGGACATCTTTACGGACTTC
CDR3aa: CAISEMTEGQDIFTDF

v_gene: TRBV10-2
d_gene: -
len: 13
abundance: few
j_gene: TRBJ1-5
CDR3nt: TGCGCCAGCTCCCAACAGGGCTATCAGCCCCAGCATTTT
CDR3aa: CASSQQGYQPQHF

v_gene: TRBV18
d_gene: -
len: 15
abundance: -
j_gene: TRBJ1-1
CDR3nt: TGTGCCAGCTCACTGGGGGTTGGAATGAACACTGAAGCTTTCTTT
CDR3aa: CASSLGVGMNTEAFF

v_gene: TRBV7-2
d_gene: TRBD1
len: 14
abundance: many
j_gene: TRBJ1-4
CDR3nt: TGTGCCAGCAGCTCAGGGGGCCGGGGAGAAAAACTGTTTTTT
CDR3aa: CASSSGGRGEKLFF

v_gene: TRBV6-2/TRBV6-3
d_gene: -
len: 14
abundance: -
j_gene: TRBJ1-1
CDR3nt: TGTGCCAGCAGTTATTCAGGGATAGGCACTGAAGCTTTCTTT
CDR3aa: CASSYSGIGTEAFF

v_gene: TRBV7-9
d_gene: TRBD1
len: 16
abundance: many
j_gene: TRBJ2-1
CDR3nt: TGTGCCAGCCGGGTGGGGGGACAGGGGGACGGCAATGAGCAGTTCTTC
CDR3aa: CASRVGGQGDGNEQFF

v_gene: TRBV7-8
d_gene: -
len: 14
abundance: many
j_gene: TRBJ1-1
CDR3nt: TGTGCCAGCAGCCCTCTTCCATTGCGGACTGAAGCTTTCTTT
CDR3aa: CASSPLPLRTEAFF

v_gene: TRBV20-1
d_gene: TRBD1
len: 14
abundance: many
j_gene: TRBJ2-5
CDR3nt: TGCAGTGCACAGGGGATCCCCCCTCAAGAGACCCAGTACTTC
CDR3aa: CSAQGIPPQETQYF

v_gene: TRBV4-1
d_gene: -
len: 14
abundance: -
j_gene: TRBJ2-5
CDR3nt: TGCGCCAGCAGCCAAGCCGGACTGGAAGAGACCCAGTACTTC
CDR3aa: CASSQAGLEETQYF

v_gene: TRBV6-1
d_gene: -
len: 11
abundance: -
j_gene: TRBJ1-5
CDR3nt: TGTGCCAGCAGCGATTTGCCGCCCCAGCATTTT
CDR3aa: CASSDLPPQHF

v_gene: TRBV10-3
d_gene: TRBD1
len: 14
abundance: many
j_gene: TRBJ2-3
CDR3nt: TGTGCCATCAGCAGGACAGGGGGTCCAGATACGCAGTATTTT
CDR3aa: CAISRTGGPDTQYF

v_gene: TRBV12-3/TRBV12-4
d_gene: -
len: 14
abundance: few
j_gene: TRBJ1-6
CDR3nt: TGTGCCAGCAGCCCGCCTTTTGGGCTTTCACCCCTCCACTTT
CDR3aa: CASSPPFGLSPLHF

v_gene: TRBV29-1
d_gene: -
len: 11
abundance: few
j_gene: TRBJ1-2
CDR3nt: TGCAGCGTGTCTAGTGAATATGGCTACACCTTC
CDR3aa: CSVSSEYGYTF

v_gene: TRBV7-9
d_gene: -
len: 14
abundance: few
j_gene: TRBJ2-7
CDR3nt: TGTGCCAGCAGCTTAGCCGCTAAACGTCACGAGCAGTACTTC
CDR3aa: CASSLAAKRHEQYF

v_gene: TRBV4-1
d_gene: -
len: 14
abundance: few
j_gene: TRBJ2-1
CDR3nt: TGCGCCAGCAGCCTGCACGGGACCTACAATGAGCAGTTCTTC
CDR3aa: CASSLHGTYNEQFF

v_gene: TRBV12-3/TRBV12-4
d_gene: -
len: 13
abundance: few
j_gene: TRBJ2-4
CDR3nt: TGTGCCAGCAGGCCACCGGGACTCACAATTCAGTACTTC
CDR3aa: CASRPPGLTIQYF

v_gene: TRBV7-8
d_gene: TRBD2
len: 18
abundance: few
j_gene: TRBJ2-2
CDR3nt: TGTGCCAGCCGAATTAGCGGGAGTTTGATTTCAAACACCGGGGAGCTGTTTTTT
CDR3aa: CASRISGSLISNTGELFF

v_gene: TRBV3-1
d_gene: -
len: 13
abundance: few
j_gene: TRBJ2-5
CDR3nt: TGTGCCAGCAAATTTAGCGGCCAAGAGACCCAGTACTTC
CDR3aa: CASKFSGQETQYF

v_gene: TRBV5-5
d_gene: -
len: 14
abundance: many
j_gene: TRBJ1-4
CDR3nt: TGTGCCAGCAGCCGACTGGGAGGGGATGAAAAACTGTTTTTT
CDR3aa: CASSRLGGDEKLFF

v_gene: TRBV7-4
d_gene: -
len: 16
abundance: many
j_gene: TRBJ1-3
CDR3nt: TGTGCCAGCAGCCTAGGGGGACGGAACTCTGGAAACACCATATATTTT
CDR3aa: CASSLGGRNSGNTIYF

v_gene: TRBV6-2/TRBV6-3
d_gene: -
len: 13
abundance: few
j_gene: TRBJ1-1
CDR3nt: TGTGCCAGCATTCAGGCCAGACCCCTTGAAGCTTTCTTT
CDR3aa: CASIQARPLEAFF

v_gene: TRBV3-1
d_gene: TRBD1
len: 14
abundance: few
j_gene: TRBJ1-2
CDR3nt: TGTGCCAGCAGCCCACGGGACAGCCGCTATGGCTACACCTTC
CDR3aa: CASSPRDSRYGYTF

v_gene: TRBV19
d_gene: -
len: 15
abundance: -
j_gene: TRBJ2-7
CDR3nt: TGTGCCAGTAGTATAGCAGTGTCAGTGGACTACGAGCAGTACTTC
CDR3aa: CASSIAVSVDYEQYF

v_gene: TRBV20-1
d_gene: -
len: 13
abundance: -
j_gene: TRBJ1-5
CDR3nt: TGCCGTGCCGAAGGGGGTAGCAATCAGCCCCAGCATTTT
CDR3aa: CRAEGGSNQPQHF

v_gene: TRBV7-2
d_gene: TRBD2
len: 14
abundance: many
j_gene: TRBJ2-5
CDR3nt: TGTGCCAGCAGCCAGACTAGCACACAAGAGACCCAGTACTTC
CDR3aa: CASSQTSTQETQYF

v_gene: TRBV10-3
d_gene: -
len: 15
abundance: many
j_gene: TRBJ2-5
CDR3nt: TGTGCCATCAGTGAGTTCCAGGACCCCCAAGAGACCCAGTACTTC
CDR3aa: CAISEFQDPQETQYF

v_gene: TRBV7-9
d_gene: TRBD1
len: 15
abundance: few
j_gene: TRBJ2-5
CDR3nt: TGTGCCAGCAGCGGAAATGACAGGGTCGGAGAGACCCAGTACTTC
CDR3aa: CASSGNDRVGETQYF

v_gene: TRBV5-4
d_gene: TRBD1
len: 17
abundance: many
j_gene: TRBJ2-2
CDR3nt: TGTGCCAGCAGCTTGGCCGGGACAGGGGGCTACACCGGGGAGCTGTTTTTT
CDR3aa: CASSLAGTGGYTGELFF

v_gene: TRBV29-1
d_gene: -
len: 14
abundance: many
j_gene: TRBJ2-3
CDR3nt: TGCAGCGCAAGGACATCGTGGGGCACAGATACGCAGTATTTT
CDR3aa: CSARTSWGTDTQYF

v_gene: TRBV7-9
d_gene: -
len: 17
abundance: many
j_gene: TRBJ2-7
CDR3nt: TGTGCCAGCAGCCGGGGAGTTGGACCGACAGGTAGCTACGAGCAGTACTTC
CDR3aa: CASSRGVGPTGSYEQYF

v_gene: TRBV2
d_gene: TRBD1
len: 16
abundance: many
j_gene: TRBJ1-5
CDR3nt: TGTGCCAGCAGCGCCAACCCGGGACAGCCGAATCAGCCCCAGCATTTT
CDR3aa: CASSANPGQPNQPQHF

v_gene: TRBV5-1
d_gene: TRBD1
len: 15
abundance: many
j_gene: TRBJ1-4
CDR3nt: TGCGCCAGCAGCTCTGGGACAGATCTTGGAGAAAAACTGTTTTTT
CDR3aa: CASSSGTDLGEKLFF

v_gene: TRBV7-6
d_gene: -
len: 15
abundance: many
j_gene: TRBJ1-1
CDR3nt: TGTGCCAGCAGCTTAAGGATACAGGCCCACACTGAAGCTTTCTTT
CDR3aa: CASSLRIQAHTEAFF

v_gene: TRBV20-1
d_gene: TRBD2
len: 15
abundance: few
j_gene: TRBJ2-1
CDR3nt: TGCAGTGCTAGACCCAGCGGGGGCCCCATTAATGAGCAGTTCTTC
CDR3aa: CSARPSGGPINEQFF

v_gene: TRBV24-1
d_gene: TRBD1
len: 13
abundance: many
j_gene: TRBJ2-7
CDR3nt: TGTGCCACCAGCCGACAGGGATCTAACGAGCAGTACTTC
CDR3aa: CATSRQGSNEQYF

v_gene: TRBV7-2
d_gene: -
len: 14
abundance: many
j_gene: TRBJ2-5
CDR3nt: TGTGCCAGCAGCTTGGGCCGTTGGGGGGAGACCCAGTACTTC
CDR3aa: CASSLGRWGETQYF

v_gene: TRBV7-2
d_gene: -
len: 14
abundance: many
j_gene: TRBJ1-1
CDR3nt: TGTGCCAGCAGCTTAGGGTCAGGGAACACTGAAGCTTTCTTT
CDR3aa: CASSLGSGNTEAFF

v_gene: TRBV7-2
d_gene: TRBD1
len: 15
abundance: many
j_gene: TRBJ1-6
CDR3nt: TGTGCCAGCAGCTTTAACGGACAGGGCGGCTCACCCCTCCACTTT
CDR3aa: CASSFNGQGGSPLHF

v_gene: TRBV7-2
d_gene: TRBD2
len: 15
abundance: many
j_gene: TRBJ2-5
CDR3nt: TGTGCCAGCAGCTTAGTACTAGCGGGGCAAGAGACCCAGTACTTC
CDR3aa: CASSLVLAGQETQYF

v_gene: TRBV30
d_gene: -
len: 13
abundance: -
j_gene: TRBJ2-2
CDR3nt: TGTGCCTGGAGTGTCACGAAGTACGAGGAGCTGTTTTTT
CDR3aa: CAWSVTKYEELFF

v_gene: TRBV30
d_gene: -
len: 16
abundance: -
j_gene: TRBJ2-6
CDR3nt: TGTGCCTGGAATCAGCGGCTTACCTCTGGGGCCAACGTCCTGACTTTC
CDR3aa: CAWNQRLTSGANVLTF

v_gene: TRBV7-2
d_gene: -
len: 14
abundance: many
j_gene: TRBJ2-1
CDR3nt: TGTGCCAGCAGCCCCCGACAGGTTGCTAATGAGCAGTTCTTC
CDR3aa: CASSPRQVANEQFF

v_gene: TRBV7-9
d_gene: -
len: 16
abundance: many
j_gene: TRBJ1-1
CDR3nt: TGTGCCAGCAGCTTAGCCGGAGGGCAGGGTAGGCCTGAAGCTTTCTTT
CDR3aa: CASSLAGGQGRPEAFF

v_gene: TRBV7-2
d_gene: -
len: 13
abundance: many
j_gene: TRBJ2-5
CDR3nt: TGTGCCAGCAGCCCCCAACCCCAAGAGACCCAGTACTTC
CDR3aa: CASSPQPQETQYF

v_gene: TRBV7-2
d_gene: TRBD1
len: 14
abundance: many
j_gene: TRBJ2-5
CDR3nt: TGTGCCAGCAGCTTAGGACAGGGCGCGGAGACCCAGTACTTC
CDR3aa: CASSLGQGAETQYF

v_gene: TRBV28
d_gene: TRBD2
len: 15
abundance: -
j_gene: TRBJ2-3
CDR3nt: TGTGCCAGCAGCCAAGCGGGGGCATTCACAGATACGCAGTATTTT
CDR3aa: CASSQAGAFTDTQYF

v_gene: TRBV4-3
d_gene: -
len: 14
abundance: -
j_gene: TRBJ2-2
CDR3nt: TGCGCCAGCAGCGCGCAGGGGAACACCGGGGAGCTGTTTTTT
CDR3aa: CASSAQGNTGELFF

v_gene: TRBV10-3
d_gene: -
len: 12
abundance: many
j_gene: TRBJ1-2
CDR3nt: TGTGCCATCAGTGACGGTCTTCGGAGCTACACCTTC
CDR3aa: CAISDGLRSYTF

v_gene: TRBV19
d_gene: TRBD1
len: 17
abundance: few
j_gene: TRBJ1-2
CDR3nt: TGTGCCAGTAGCGGTTGGGCAGGGGGCGCTGATAACTATGGCTACACCTTC
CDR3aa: CASSGWAGGADNYGYTF

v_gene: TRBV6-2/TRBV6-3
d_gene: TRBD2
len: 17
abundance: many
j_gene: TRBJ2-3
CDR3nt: TGTGCCAGCAGTCCCACTAGCGGGGGGACTCGCACAGATACGCAGTATTTT
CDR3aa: CASSPTSGGTRTDTQYF

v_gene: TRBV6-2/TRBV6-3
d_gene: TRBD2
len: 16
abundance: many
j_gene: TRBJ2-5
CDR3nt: TGTGCCAGCAGTGTCCGGACTAGCGGGAACCAAGAGACCCAGTACTTC
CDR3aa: CASSVRTSGNQETQYF

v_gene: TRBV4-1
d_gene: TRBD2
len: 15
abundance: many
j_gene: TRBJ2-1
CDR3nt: TGCGCCAGCAGCCGAGAGGGACTAGCGCACAATGAGCAGTTCTTC
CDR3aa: CASSREGLAHNEQFF

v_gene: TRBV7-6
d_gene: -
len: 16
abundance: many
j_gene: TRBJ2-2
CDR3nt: TGTGCCAGCAGCTTAGGGGCTGGCTTGGGCACCGGGGAGCTGTTTTTT
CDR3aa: CASSLGAGLGTGELFF

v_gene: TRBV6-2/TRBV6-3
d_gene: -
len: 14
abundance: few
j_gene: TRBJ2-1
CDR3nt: TGTGCCAGCAGGACTGCTAGCTCCTACAATGAGCAGTTCTTC
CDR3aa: CASRTASSYNEQFF

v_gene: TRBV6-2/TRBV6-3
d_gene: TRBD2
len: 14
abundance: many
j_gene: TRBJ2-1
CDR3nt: TGTGCCACTAGCGGGAGCCTTGCCTACAATGAGCAGTTCTTC
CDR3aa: CATSGSLAYNEQFF